This TCR beta chain came from a study of Tregs in tolerant kidney transplant recipients. This clone was observed a handful of times. Its matching antigen is unknown. The repertoire was sequenced with immunoSEQ multiplex PCR; TCRdb's copy has only in-frame clones and lacks some. In the table there are around 50,000 clones, around 90% of which are singletons. Study-level results: No direct test of biological reproducibility was done here. Changing PCR primers prevented nucleotide comparison between some patients' samples. The most relevant donor-specific Treg TCRbeta repertoire apparently came from expansion with activated donor B cells.

J was trimmed by 5 bases and V by 4 bases; bases with no gene match: 5. The CDR3 sequence is 14 residues long. Germline CDR1 reads SGHRS; CDR2 reads YFSETQ. Related graft donors supplied nonmyeloablative bone marrow transplants, and mixed chimerism was transient. Unstimulated regulatory T cells (CD4+CD25+CD127-), CD4+CD25- non-regulatory cells, CD4 and CD8 cells were FACS-sorted from thawed PBMCs. The source of this sequence is a human patient who received a combined kidney and bone marrow transplant. Some T cells may be the graft donor's. Sequencing was performed on CD8+ T cells from blood (PBMCs), taken 24 months after the transplant. This chain connects TRBV5-1 to TRBJ2-3, with 9 bases that match TRBD2. CDR3 in DNA: TGCGCCAGCAGCCTAGTAGCGGGAGAAGATACGCAGTATTTT. This sequence encodes CASSLVAGEDTQYF.